This T cell receptor beta chain was documented in a study of regulatory T cells in long-lasting Graves disease. Study-wide points: Gene preferences differed: TRBV28, TRBJ1-2, TRBJ2-5 in persistent cases. Persistent cases of Graves' showed reduced TCR diversity relative to newly diagnosed patients.

Investigators prepared the TCR beta libraries by applying iRepertoire HTBI primers and Arm-PCR of CDR3 regions. Original processing notes: Identified across the samples were 50 to 70 TRBV segments and 13 to 15 TRBJ segments. One entry per CDR3 protein results from TCRdb running MiXCR on the multiplex PCR reads. The V and J calls follow TCRdb's processing rather than the paper's. This sample has approximately 300,000 distinct CDR3 sequences, with about 20% found just once. Described time point: newly diagnosed GD, antithyroid drugs for less than 3 months. RNA extracted from PBMCs served as the sequencing template. Peripheral blood, approximately 9 milliliters per patient, was collected in EDTA tubes. V shed 3 bases and J shed 1 base, with 16 bases lying between them. The length of the CDR3 is 16 residues. Germline V gene sequence: CDR1 SGHRS, CDR2 YFSETQ. As for this clonotype: Its matching antigen is unknown.

The sample was peripheral blood mononuclear cells (PBMCs), taken at new diagnosis, from a patient treated with antithyroid drugs. The chain has TRBV5-1 and TRBJ1-2; D is unresolved. The receptor comes from a female donor with Graves disease. The CDR3 DNA follows: TGCGCCAGCAGCTCAGCACGTCAAAATCATAACTATGGCTACACCTTC. Amino acids: CASSSARQNHNYGYTF.